These T cell receptor beta chains were read from a single sample in a study of blood T cell repertoires in COVID-19. The table came from immunoSEQ multiplex PCR; TCRdb's copy has only in-frame clones and leaves some out. The data contain under 250,000 clones, about 80% of them singletons. Sequenced: PBMCs or T cells enriched from blood (not recorded which). The receptors were sampled from a man between 60 and 75 years old who had recovered from COVID-19. Each CDR3 is given with its conserved first and last residue. The order of the fields is D gene, J gene, CDR3 length, V gene, clone size, CDR3 protein, CDR3 DNA. A D gene is named only where the DNA matches it firmly. Rows give clone size only sometimes, using once, few, many, or a class for an expanded clone.

. TRBJ1-1 15 TRBV4-3 . CASSQARGQRNEAFF TGCGCCAGCAGCCAAGCCCGTGGACAGCGTAATGAAGCTTTCTTT
TRBD2 TRBJ2-7 15 TRBV4-2 few CASSQASGGTYEQYF TGTGCCAGCAGCCAAGCGAGCGGGGGCACCTACGAGCAGTACTTC
TRBD1 TRBJ1-1 14 TRBV7-9 . CASRKDRGNTEAFF TGTGCCAGCAGAAAAGACAGGGGGAACACTGAAGCTTTCTTT
. TRBJ2-1 13 TRBV5-1 . CASSRDSYNEQFF TGCGCCAGCAGCCGGGACTCCTACAATGAGCAGTTCTTC
. TRBJ2-2 13 TRBV11-1 . CASSLSVTGELFF TGTGCCAGCAGCTTATCCGTTACCGGGGAGCTGTTTTTT
. TRBJ2-1 11 TRBV12-3/TRBV12-4 . CASSFLHEQFF TGTGCCAGCAGTTTTCTCCATGAGCAGTTCTTC
. TRBJ2-7 14 TRBV7-3 . CASSLGGPRDEQYF TGTGCCAGCAGCTTAGGTGGTCCGCGGGACGAGCAGTACTTC
. TRBJ2-1 13 TRBV9 . CASSVGPNNEQFF TGTGCCAGCAGCGTAGGGCCGAACAATGAGCAGTTCTTC
. TRBJ1-1 14 TRBV18 . CASSLNSGEGEAFF TGTGCCAGCTCACTGAATTCAGGGGAAGGTGAAGCTTTCTTT
. TRBJ2-1 17 TRBV19 . CASSPDRARMSMNEQFF TGTGCCAGTAGTCCAGACAGAGCCCGGATGTCAATGAATGAGCAGTTCTTC
. TRBJ2-7 13 TRBV28 . CASSLGAVNEQYF TGTGCCAGCAGTTTGGGGGCGGTTAACGAGCAGTACTTC
. TRBJ1-1 15 TRBV3-1/TRBV3-2 . CASSQGGKSHTEAFF TGTGCCAGCAGCCAAGGAGGCAAGTCGCACACTGAAGCTTTCTTT
TRBD2 TRBJ2-5 17 TRBV11-2 . CASSITSGGWGLETQYF TGTGCCAGCAGCATAACTAGCGGGGGCTGGGGACTAGAGACCCAGTACTTC
. TRBJ1-2 13 TRBV11-1 . CASAAQSNYGYTF TGTGCCAGCGCTGCGCAATCCAACTATGGCTACACCTTC
. TRBJ1-2 14 TRBV2 . CASSEGRVNYGYTF TGTGCCAGCAGTGAAGGCAGGGTTAACTATGGCTACACCTTC
. TRBJ2-7 16 TRBV5-8 . CASSLAGRQGIDEQYF TGTGCCAGCAGCTTGGCGGGTCGTCAGGGGATCGACGAGCAGTACTTC
TRBD1 TRBJ2-7 14 TRBV27 . CASSFDRGPYEQYF TGTGCCAGCAGTTTCGACAGGGGACCCTACGAGCAGTACTTC
. TRBJ2-5 14 TRBV19 . CASSKRTDLETQYF TGTGCCAGTAGTAAACGGACAGACCTAGAGACCCAGTACTTC
TRBD1 TRBJ1-1 15 TRBV7-2 . CASSSPTGGLTEAFF TGTGCCAGCAGCTCGCCGACAGGGGGCTTGACTGAAGCTTTCTTT
. TRBJ2-7 12 TRBV15 few CATSRDLREQYF TGTGCCACCAGCAGAGATCTGCGCGAGCAGTACTTC
TRBD1 TRBJ1-2 14 TRBV5-1 . CASSLEGANYGYTF TGCGCCAGCAGCTTGGAGGGGGCGAACTATGGCTACACCTTC
TRBD1 TRBJ1-5 15 TRBV6-6 . CASSQGQGFNQPQHF TGTGCCAGCAGCCAGGGACAGGGGTTCAATCAGCCCCAGCATTTT
TRBD1 TRBJ2-7 17 TRBV24-1 . CATSDGVKRDSVYEQYF TGTGCCACCAGTGATGGAGTAAAGAGGGACAGCGTCTACGAGCAGTACTTC
. TRBJ1-2 17 TRBV5-6 . CASSLDRPTGLFYGYTF TGTGCCAGCAGCTTAGATAGACCCACAGGGCTCTTCTATGGCTACACCTTC
. TRBJ2-1 16 TRBV4-3 . CASSQDLTSLSGEQFF TGCGCCAGCAGCCAAGATCTGACTTCACTCAGCGGTGAGCAGTTCTTC
TRBD1 TRBJ2-7 15 TRBV18 . CASSPRTGTREEQYF TGTGCCAGCTCACCCAGGACAGGGACTCGTGAGGAGCAGTACTTC
TRBD1 TRBJ2-1 12 TRBV29-1 . CSAGGPPEEQFF TGCAGCGCAGGGGGTCCCCCTGAGGAGCAGTTCTTC
. TRBJ2-1 14 TRBV5-6 . CASSLSSDYNEQFF TGTGCCAGCAGCTTGTCGTCAGATTACAATGAGCAGTTCTTC
TRBD1 TRBJ1-2 14 TRBV14 few CASSPGQGIYGYTF TGTGCCAGCAGCCCGGGACAGGGGATATATGGCTACACCTTC
. TRBJ2-1 11 TRBV20-1 . CSANDYHEQFF TGCAGTGCCAACGACTACCATGAGCAGTTCTTC
. TRBJ1-2 15 TRBV7-2 . CASSLVAGEDYGYTF TGTGCCAGCAGCTTAGTCGCAGGGGAAGACTATGGCTACACCTTC
. TRBJ1-2 12 TRBV5-1 . CASSAGDYGYTF TGCGCCAGCAGCGCCGGTGACTATGGCTACACCTTC
. TRBJ1-2 15 TRBV30 once CAWSVIPVANYGYTF TGTGCCTGGAGTGTAATCCCCGTAGCTAACTATGGCTACACCTTC
TRBD1 TRBJ1-1 15 TRBV2 . CASSEGTGGWTEAFF TGTGCCAGCAGTGAAGGGACAGGGGGCTGGACTGAAGCTTTCTTT
TRBD1 TRBJ1-4 15 TRBV3-1/TRBV3-2 . CASSQDEGGDEKLFF TGTGCCAGCAGCCAAGATGAAGGGGGCGATGAAAAACTGTTTTTT
TRBD1 TRBJ2-5 16 TRBV14 . CASSLAGTGEQETQYF TGTGCCAGCAGCCTGGCCGGGACAGGGGAGCAAGAGACCCAGTACTTC
TRBD1 TRBJ2-3 14 TRBV27 . CASSFDRGTDTQYF TGTGCCAGCAGTTTCGACAGGGGGACAGATACGCAGTATTTT
TRBD2 TRBJ2-3 16 TRBV4-2 . CASSQADPSGTDTQYF TGTGCCAGCAGCCAAGCTGATCCTAGCGGTACAGATACGCAGTATTTT
TRBD1 TRBJ1-4 16 TRBV6-5 . CASSYSPAGGGKKLFF TGTGCCAGCAGTTACTCCCCCGCAGGGGGCGGGAAAAAACTGTTTTTT
TRBD2 TRBJ2-4 19 TRBV4-3 . CASSQGEAGGPKAKNIQYF TGCGCCAGCAGCCAAGGGGAAGCGGGGGGGCCCAAGGCCAAAAACATTCAGTACTTC
. TRBJ2-2 14 TRBV5-4 . CASSPGVYTGELFF TGTGCCAGCAGCCCGGGGGTGTACACCGGGGAGCTGTTTTTT
. TRBJ1-1 14 TRBV7-9 . CASGRPGGGGEAFF TGTGCCAGCGGCCGGCCGGGGGGCGGGGGTGAAGCTTTCTTT
TRBD1 TRBJ1-2 17 TRBV7-2 once CASSFTWGQLTPYGYTF TGTGCCAGCAGCTTTACTTGGGGACAGTTAACTCCATATGGCTACACCTTC
TRBD2 TRBJ2-5 13 TRBV19 . CASSITSGETQYF TGTGCCAGTAGTATAACTAGCGGGGAGACCCAGTACTTC
. TRBJ2-7 13 TRBV20-1 . CSASDLAGREQYF TGCAGTGCTAGTGATTTGGCGGGACGCGAGCAGTACTTC
. TRBJ1-5 13 TRBV11-2 . CASSSSRVQPQHF TGTGCCAGCAGCTCTTCCAGGGTTCAGCCCCAGCATTTT
TRBD1 TRBJ1-1 16 TRBV5-5 . CASSRTGPGLDTEAFF TGTGCCAGCAGTCGGACAGGCCCCGGGTTGGACACTGAAGCTTTCTTT
TRBD1 TRBJ2-1 16 TRBV5-1 . CASSLPRTGQYNEQFF TGCGCCAGCAGCTTACCCAGGACAGGGCAATACAATGAGCAGTTCTTC
. TRBJ2-7 16 TRBV19 . CASSIVSGRAKSEQYF TGTGCCAGTAGTATAGTTAGCGGCAGGGCGAAATCCGAGCAGTACTTC
TRBD1 TRBJ1-4 15 TRBV10-3 few CAISESATGTEKLFF TGTGCCATCAGTGAGTCGGCGACAGGGACTGAAAAACTGTTTTTT
. TRBJ2-7 14 TRBV11-2 . CASSLVLPSYEQYF TGTGCCAGCAGCTTAGTGCTCCCCAGCTACGAGCAGTACTTC
TRBD1 TRBJ2-3 15 TRBV19 . CASSILGQGKDTQYF TGTGCCAGTAGTATCTTGGGACAGGGGAAGGATACGCAGTATTTT
. TRBJ2-1 15 TRBV27 . CASRPRGGPGREQFF TGTGCCAGCAGACCAAGGGGGGGCCCCGGGAGAGAGCAGTTCTTC
. TRBJ2-7 16 TRBV5-8 once CASSSILLDLSYEQYF TGTGCCAGCAGCTCCATCCTACTAGACTTATCCTACGAGCAGTACTTC
TRBD1 TRBJ1-4 15 TRBV19 few CASSTAQGAREKLFF TGTGCCAGTAGTACCGCACAGGGGGCACGGGAAAAACTGTTTTTT
. TRBJ1-1 11 TRBV19 . CASSSRDKAFF TGTGCCAGTAGTAGCCGGGACAAAGCTTTCTTT
TRBD1 TRBJ1-4 15 TRBV11-3 . CASSPRTGSREKLFF TGTGCCAGCAGCCCCCGGACAGGGTCCCGCGAAAAACTGTTTTTT
TRBD1 TRBJ1-2 13 TRBV19 . CASRRDRGYGYTF TGTGCCAGTAGGCGGGACAGAGGTTATGGCTACACCTTC
. TRBJ1-2 14 TRBV5-1 few CASSLGTANYGYTF TGCGCCAGCAGCTTGGGGACAGCTAACTATGGCTACACCTTC